The next 17 T cell receptor beta chains were all read from a single sample in a study of cytomegalovirus exposure and HLA in healthy donors. Researchers ran the PCR with 60 Vbeta and 13 Jbeta primers. Assay: immunoSEQ multiplex PCR; the TCRdb copy retains only in-frame clones and omits some. The sample has about 130,000 clones; around 83% are singletons. Sample: PBMCs. The origin of the receptors is a girl aged 2-10 years in good health and CMV-seronegative.

The V gene is TRBV5-1, the J gene TRBJ2-1, with 8 bases identical to TRBD1. The V gene's germline CDR1 is SGHRS and CDR2 YFSETQ. The CDR3 length is 17 residues. V lost 3 bases to trimming and J lost 4 bases; unmatched junction nucleotides: 12. The CDR3 region is CASSWDPDRGSYNEQFF. In DNA, the CDR3 is TGCGCCAGCAGCTGGGACCCAGACAGGGGAAGTTACAATGAGCAGTTCTTC.

The chain employs TRBV12-5 and TRBJ2-3, with 11 nucleotides matching TRBD2. Trimming cost V 2 bases and J 9 bases; bases outside gene matches: 7. Germline V lookup: CDR1 LGHNT, CDR2 FRNRAP. This CDR3 contains 15 residues. CDR3 nucleotide sequence: TGTGCTAGTGGTTTGTCCACTAGCGGGAGAGGGACGCAGTATTTT. Its protein is CASGLSTSGRGTQYF. Based on the CDR3 plus reference TRBV12-5 and TRBJ2-3, the full variable domain is DARVTQTPRHKVTEMGQEVTMRCQPILGHNTVFWYRQTMMQGLELLAYFRNRAPLDDSGMPKDRFSAEMPDATLATLKIQPSEPRDSAVYFCASGLSTSGRGTQYFGPGTRLTVL.

This clone was seen just once. J is TRBJ2-3 and V is TRBV7-2; D might be TRBD2 (6 bases). The germline V and J ends were trimmed by 4 bases and 5 bases, with 13 bases remaining between them. The CDR3 runs 14 residues. In germline, CDR1 is SGHTA, CDR2 FQGNSA. In DNA form, the CDR3 reads TGTGCCAGCAGCTCAGGACTATTTCTAGATACGCAGTATTTT. Protein sequence: CASSSGLFLDTQYF.

This clone was picked up one time. The same CDR3 is also encoded by other DNA sequences in this sample. This rearrangement joins TRBV13 to TRBJ2-7; 7 bases agree with TRBD1. The CDR3 is made up of 13 amino acids. V lost 5 bases to trimming and J lost 4 bases; unmatched junction nucleotides: 5. Germline V gene sequence: CDR1 PRHDT, CDR2 FYEKMQ (reference sequence). The DNA for the CDR3 is TGTGCCAGCAGCCCCGGGACAGTTTACGAGCAGTACTTC. It encodes CASSPGTVYEQYF. Variable domain in full (rest from reference TRBV13 and TRBJ2-7): AAGVIQSPRHLIKEKRETATLKCYPIPRHDTVYWYQQGPGQDPQFLISFYEKMQSDKGSIPDRFSAQQFSDYHSELNMSSLELGDSALYFCASSPGTVYEQYFGPGTRLTVT.

This rearrangement joins TRBV7-9 to TRBJ2-3; TRBD2 matches 9 bases. This CDR3 region has 16 residues. V lost 5 bases and J lost 1; bases outside the gene matches: 7. CDR1 is SEHNR and CDR2 is FQNEAQ in the germline V gene (reference sequence). The CDR3 DNA sequence: TGTGCCAGCAGCGCCGGACTAGCGTCACGCACAGATACGCAGTATTTT. Its protein is CASSAGLASRTDTQYF.

The gene calls are TRBV28 and TRBJ2-5; no clear D gene. CDR3 length equals 12 residues. The germline V and J ends were trimmed by 5 bases and 5 bases, with 9 bases remaining between them. The V gene's germline CDR1 is MDHEN and CDR2 SYDVKM. The CDR3 is CASSRLLETQYF. The CDR3 DNA is TGTGCCAGCAGTCGTCTTTTGGAGACCCAGTACTTC. The full variable domain, completed using reference TRBV28 and TRBJ2-5, is DVKVTQSSRYLVKRTGEKVFLECVQDMDHENMFWYRQDPGLGLRLIYFSYDVKMKEKGDIPEGYSVSREKKERFSLILESASTNQTSMYLCASSRLLETQYFGPGTRLLVL.

This chain links TRBV18 with TRBJ2-3, with 9 bases matching TRBD1. Trimming at V came to 6 bases and at J to 3 bases, leaving 10 bases not matched to a gene. Germline loops: CDR1 KGHSH, CDR2 LQKENI. The CDR3 runs to 16 residues. The CDR3 loop is CASSQTTGTGTDTQYF. DNA of the CDR3: TGTGCCAGCTCTCAAACTACGGGGACAGGGACAGATACGCAGTATTTT. Together with reference TRBV18 and TRBJ2-3, the CDR3 gives the full variable domain: NAGVMQNPRHLVRRRGQEARLRCSPMKGHSHVYWYRQLPEEGLKFMVYLQKENIIDESGMPKERFSAEFPKEGPSILRIQQVVRGDSAAYFCASSQTTGTGTDTQYFGPGTRLTVL.

V gene TRBV27 combines with J gene TRBJ2-3; TRBD2 matches 7 bases. The CDR3 totals 17 residues. Germline CDR1 reads MNHEY; CDR2 reads SMNVEV (reference sequence). J lost 6 bases, V lost 10 bases, and 22 bases had no gene match. The CDR3 DNA follows: TGTGCCATTCCCCCCCCGGGGCCCGAACCCGGGGGGGATACGCAGTATTTT. Translating gives CAIPPPGPEPGGDTQYF.

This chain uses TRBV19 with TRBJ1-1; 10 positions match TRBD1. V lost 3 bases and J lost 5; bases outside the gene matches: 6. Germline CDR1 and CDR2: LNHDA and SQIVND (reference sequence). The CDR3 has 15 residues. CDR3 sequence reads: CASSIHGQGGTEAFF. CDR3 sequence (DNA): TGTGCCAGTAGTATCCACGGACAGGGGGGGACTGAAGCTTTCTTT.

This clone was recorded only once. Distinct nucleotide sequences in the sample also encode this CDR3. This chain links TRBV6-5 with TRBJ1-1; weak D call: TRBD1 (5 bases). The CDR3 has 12 residues. V lost 5 bases and J lost 6, with 10 bases in between. Germline V lookup: CDR1 MNHEY, CDR2 SVGAGI. The CDR3 region is CASSRGTAEAFF. In DNA, the CDR3 is TGTGCCAGCAGTCGGGGGACTGCTGAAGCTTTCTTT.

The V gene is TRBV9, the J gene TRBJ1-4; TRBD1 aligns across 10 bases. In germline, CDR1 is SGDLS, CDR2 YYNGEE. CDR3 length: 18 residues. V gave up 0 bases and J gave up 7 bases; unmatched junction bases: 12. CDR3 DNA: TGTGCCAGCAGCGTAGGTCCCGTGCCGGGACAGGGGAGTGAAAAACTGTTTTTT. Translated, it gives CASSVGPVPGQGSEKLFF. Complete variable domain (other parts from reference TRBV9 and TRBJ1-4): DSGVTQTPKHLITATGQRVTLRCSPRSGDLSVYWYQQSLDQGLQFLIQYYNGEERAKGNILERFSAQQFPDLHSELNLSSLELGDSALYFCASSVGPVPGQGSEKLFFGSGTQLSVL.

The table lists this clone with a count of one. The chain links TRBV5-1 to TRBJ2-2; the match to TRBD1 covers 8 bases. With V trimmed by 0 bases and J by 3 bases, 1 base remained unmatched. The CDR3 has 15 residues. Germline CDR1 reads SGHRS; CDR2 reads YFSETQ. The CDR3 is CASSLDRGDTGELFF. The CDR3 region has the DNA TGCGCCAGCAGCTTGGACAGGGGGGACACCGGGGAGCTGTTTTTT.

This chain uses TRBV15 with TRBJ2-3, with TRBD2 identical over 7 bases. The CDR3 runs 16 residues. Germline CDR1 and CDR2: LNHNV and YYDKDF (reference sequence). Germline trimming cut 0 bases from V and 0 bases from J; bases unmatched to any gene: 3. The CDR3 loop reads CATSRDRLASTDTQYF. The CDR3 bases are TGTGCCACCAGCAGAGATCGACTAGCTAGCACAGATACGCAGTATTTT.

This rearrangement joins TRBV2 to TRBJ2-5; D is uncertain. The DNA end is more similar to TRBJ2-7, so the J call may be wrong. This CDR3 region has 12 residues. CDR1 is SNHLY, CDR2 FYNNEI, per germline. CDR3 nucleotide sequence: TGTGCCAGCAGACCCAATTCCTACGAGCAGTACTTC. Translating gives CASRPNSYEQYF.

The chain joins TRBV5-1 to TRBJ2-1; the match to TRBD2 covers 11 bases. CDR3 length: 15 residues. Germline V gene sequence: CDR1 SGHRS, CDR2 YFSETQ. V dropped 0 bases and J dropped 9; count of bases not matched to a gene: 5. This CDR3 reads CASSLVLAGEAEQFF. The CDR3 DNA sequence: TGCGCCAGCAGCTTGGTACTAGCGGGAGAGGCTGAGCAGTTCTTC.

The chain recombines TRBV4-1 with TRBJ2-7; 10 bases are a match to TRBD2. The CDR3 runs to 16 residues. CDR1 is MGHRA and CDR2 is YSYEKL in the germline V gene. Trimming at V came to 5 bases and at J to 5 bases, leaving 12 bases not matched to a gene. CDR3 sequence reads: CASSVTGTSEPHEQYF. CDR3 DNA sequence: TGCGCCAGCAGCGTAACCGGGACTAGCGAGCCCCACGAGCAGTACTTC.

This clone appeared a few times. The V and J genes are TRBV6-1 and TRBJ2-7; D remains ambiguous. The length of the CDR3 is 15 residues. Trimming cost V 6 bases and J 2 bases, with 17 bases left between them. CDR1 is MNHNS and CDR2 is SASEGT in the germline V gene. The CDR3 is CASSDAIPGTYEQYF. Here the CDR3 DNA reads TGTGCCAGCAGCGACGCGATACCGGGTACCTACGAGCAGTACTTC.